This entry lists 30 T cell receptor beta chains sequenced from one sample in a study of T cell changes during pregnancy in multiple sclerosis. Clones were sequenced by immunoSEQ multiplex PCR, and TCRdb holds only the in-frame ones, with some missing. The sample carries approximately 100,000 clones, 90% to 95% recorded once. Sequencing was performed on peripheral blood, taken before pregnancy. Receptor source: a female donor with multiple sclerosis, enrolled in a pregnancy study.

This chain uses TRBV19 with TRBJ2-7; TRBD1 matches 10 bases. The CDR3 loop spans 13 amino acids. CDR1 and CDR2 (germline): LNHDA, SQIVND (reference sequence). V lost 9 bases and J lost 6; bases outside the gene matches: 8. CDR3: CASDPGQGTEQYF. CDR3 DNA: TGTGCCAGCGACCCGGGACAGGGGACCGAGCAGTACTTC.

This chain links TRBV13 with TRBJ2-7; 11 bases line up with TRBD2. The J segment lost 2 bases and the V segment lost 6 bases, leaving 3 bases of the junction unmatched. CDR1 and CDR2 from the germline V gene are PRHDT and FYEKMQ (reference sequence). This CDR3 spans 14 amino acids. The DNA for the CDR3 is TGTGCCAGCAGTAGCGGGAGGGGGACCTACGAGCAGTACTTC. Translating it yields CASSSGRGTYEQYF. The variable domain in full, with the rest retrieved from reference TRBV13 and TRBJ2-7, is AAGVIQSPRHLIKEKRETATLKCYPIPRHDTVYWYQQGPGQDPQFLISFYEKMQSDKGSIPDRFSAQQFSDYHSELNMSSLELGDSALYFCASSSGRGTYEQYFGPGTRLTVT.

The gene calls are TRBV6-6 and TRBJ2-7; 12 positions match TRBD2. Germline V lookup: CDR1 MNHNY, CDR2 SVGAGI (reference sequence). V lost 5 bases, J lost 6 bases, and 8 bases stayed unmatched. The CDR3 contains 15 residues. This chain's CDR3 is CASSQTSGSRGEQYF. CDR3 DNA: TGTGCCAGCAGTCAGACTAGCGGGAGTCGAGGCGAGCAGTACTTC.

Note on this clone: In the same sample, other DNA sequences code for this CDR3. The chain is built from TRBV30 and TRBJ2-7; D is ambiguous. This CDR3 region has 15 residues. Germline V gene sequence: CDR1 GTSNPN, CDR2 SVGIG (reference sequence). Trimming shortened V by 2 bases and J by 0 bases, and 14 bases separated the two germline ends. The CDR3 DNA reads as TGTGCCTGGAGTTTATTGGGCAGTGCCTCCTACGAGCAGTACTTC. Its translation: CAWSLLGSASYEQYF.

The V and J genes are TRBV6-1 and TRBJ2-3, with TRBD2 matching 7 bases. Germline loops: CDR1 MNHNS, CDR2 SASEGT. CDR3 size: 15 residues. Trimming at V came to 3 bases and at J to 0 bases, leaving 3 bases not matched to a gene. In nucleotides, the CDR3 is TGTGCCAGCAGTGACGGACTAGGTAGCACAGATACGCAGTATTTT. Encoded protein: CASSDGLGSTDTQYF.

The chain uses TRBV2 and TRBJ2-3; 7 positions agree with TRBD1. V gave up 6 bases and J gave up 1 base; unmatched junction bases: 16. This CDR3 has 18 residues. Germline assignment: CDR1 SNHLY and CDR2 FYNNEI. CDR3 coding DNA: TGTGCCAGCAGCCCCATAGACAGGGCAGGGACGGGCACAGATACGCAGTATTTT. It specifies CASSPIDRAGTGTDTQYF.

The count of this clone is one. The rearrangement links TRBV10-3 to TRBJ2-7, with TRBD1 as a possible D gene (6 bases). Between the trimmed V and J ends, which lost 8 bases and 5 bases, there was a span of 10 bases. This CDR3 is built from 11 residues. CDR1 ENHRY and CDR2 SYGVKD come from the germline V gene. The CDR3 nucleotides read TGTGCCATCGGACAGATCAACGAGCAGTACTTC. Its translation: CAIGQINEQYF.

This rearrangement joins TRBV11-2 to TRBJ2-7, with 12 bases fitting TRBD2. With V trimmed by 6 bases and J by 4 bases, 10 bases remained unmatched. CDR3 length equals 16 residues. Germline CDR1 reads SGHAT; CDR2 reads FQNNGV. For the CDR3, the DNA is TGTGCCAGCAGTCCCCCGGGACTAGCGGGTTTATACGAGCAGTACTTC. It yields the protein CASSPPGLAGLYEQYF.

The chain couples TRBV7-2 to TRBJ2-1; TRBD2 aligns across 11 bases. The V segment lost 6 bases and the J segment 8 bases; nucleotides outside the gene matches: 9. The CDR3 length is 15 residues. Germline V CDR1 and CDR2: SGHTA, FQGNSA. The CDR3 is CASSSTSGRWHEQFF. The DNA for the CDR3 is TGTGCCAGCAGTTCCACTAGCGGGAGATGGCATGAGCAGTTCTTC.

The chain combines TRBV29-1 with TRBJ1-2; maybe TRBD1 (5 bases). This CDR3 has 11 amino acids. Trimming left V 8 bases short and J 4 bases short, with 11 bases between. Germline assignment: CDR1 SQVTM and CDR2 ANQGSEA. This chain's CDR3 is CSIRVGYGYTF. CDR3 DNA: TGCAGCATCAGGGTCGGCTATGGCTACACCTTC.

V is TRBV27 and J is TRBJ2-7; 7 bases map to TRBD1. CDR1 is MNHEY, CDR2 SMNVEV, per germline (reference sequence). The length of the CDR3 is 14 residues. Trimming took 4 bases from V and 2 from J; bases not matched to a gene: 5. CDR3 loop: CASSSRQGAYEQYF. The CDR3 bases are TGTGCCAGCAGTTCTCGACAGGGAGCCTACGAGCAGTACTTC.

The rearrangement links TRBV6-5 to TRBJ1-2; D is perhaps TRBD1 (6 bases). This CDR3 region has 13 residues. The germline gives CDR1 MNHEY, CDR2 SVGAGI. With 2 bases removed from V and 8 bases from J, the gap between germline ends came to 12 bases. CDR3 sequence (DNA): TGTGCCAGCAGTTACGAGGGGGGGGACGGCTACACCTTC. Encoded protein: CASSYEGGDGYTF.

The chain couples TRBV18 to TRBJ2-5; TRBD1 matches at 7 bases. With 4 bases clipped from V and 5 bases from J, the junction kept 4 bases outside the gene matches. The CDR3 loop spans 13 amino acids. Per germline, CDR1 KGHSH and CDR2 LQKENI. The CDR3 loop reads CASSQDRMETQYF. CDR3 DNA: TGTGCCAGCTCACAGGACAGGATGGAGACCCAGTACTTC.

This chain connects TRBV5-6 to TRBJ2-2; a possible D gene is TRBD1 (6 bases). The CDR3 extends over 14 amino acids. Germline CDR1 reads SGHDT; CDR2 reads YYEEEE. With 0 bases removed from V and 6 bases from J, the gap between germline ends came to 9 bases. The CDR3 nucleotides read TGTGCCAGCAGCTTGGAATGGGGGCCCGGGGAGCTGTTTTTT. The encoded protein is CASSLEWGPGELFF.

The chain combines TRBV19 with TRBJ2-5, with D tentatively TRBD2 (7 bases). The germline V and J ends were trimmed by 5 bases and 1 base, with 14 bases remaining between them. Germline V gene data show CDR1 as LNHDA and CDR2 as SQIVND (reference sequence). The CDR3 consists of 15 residues. In DNA form, the CDR3 reads TGTGCCAGTAGTCATGGGGGCGGGGGCCAAGAGACCCAGTACTTC. Encoded protein: CASSHGGGGQETQYF.

V usage is TRBV11-2 and J usage is TRBJ2-7; 13 bases are shared with TRBD2. Per the germline V gene, CDR1 is SGHAT and CDR2 is FQNNGV. The CDR3 has 18 amino acids. The V segment lost 0 bases and the J segment 2 bases; nucleotides outside the gene matches: 7. The DNA for the CDR3 is TGTGCCAGCAGCTTAGAAGGGACTAGCGGGATTCCCCCCTACGAGCAGTACTTC. Its protein product is CASSLEGTSGIPPYEQYF.

The genes are TRBV30 and TRBJ1-1, with D possibly being TRBD1 (6 bases). The germline V gene encodes CDR1 GTSNPN and CDR2 SVGIG (reference sequence). CDR3 length: 12 residues. The CDR3 is CALSGVNTEAFF. The CDR3 coding sequence is TGTGCACTATCAGGGGTGAACACTGAAGCTTTCTTT. Full variable domain (missing parts from reference TRBV30 and TRBJ1-1): SQTIHQWPATLVQPVGSPLSLECTVEGTSNPNLYWYRQAAGRGLQLLFYSVGIGQISSEVPQNLSASRPQDRQFILSSKKLLLSDSGFYLCALSGVNTEAFFGQGTRLTVV.

The CDR3 DNA sequence: TGTGCCAGCTCACTGGGACAGGGATCCTACGAGCAGTACTTC. Its protein product is CASSLGQGSYEQYF. This chain uses TRBV18 with TRBJ2-7, with 9 bases that match TRBD1. The CDR3 covers 14 residues. Germline CDR1 is KGHSH and CDR2 is LQKENI. Germline trimming cut 4 bases from V and 1 base from J; bases unmatched to any gene: 2. Using reference TRBV18 and TRBJ2-7 for the parts outside the CDR3, the full variable domain is NAGVMQNPRHLVRRRGQEARLRCSPMKGHSHVYWYRQLPEEGLKFMVYLQKENIIDESGMPKERFSAEFPKEGPSILRIQQVVRGDSAAYFCASSLGQGSYEQYFGPGTRLTVT.

CDR3 region: CASSGEGAATEAFF. The DNA of the CDR3 is TGTGCCAGCAGTGGAGAGGGGGCGGCGACTGAAGCTTTCTTT. The chain carries TRBV6-1 and TRBJ1-1; 7 bases map to TRBD1. Germline assignment: CDR1 MNHNS and CDR2 SASEGT. This CDR3 contains 14 residues. V was clipped by 4 bases and J by 5 bases; unmatched bases: 7.

The chain has TRBV7-6 and TRBJ2-7; D not resolved. This CDR3 spans 13 amino acids. Trimming took off 1 base at V and 3 bases at J, with 7 bases between the two ends. The germline V gene encodes CDR1 SGHVS and CDR2 FNYEAQ. The CDR3 region has the DNA TGTGCCAGCAGCTTAGGTCCTTTCTACGAGCAGTACTTC. Translation gives CASSLGPFYEQYF.

V usage is TRBV27 and J usage is TRBJ1-2, with D unresolved. V shed 2 bases and J shed 4 bases, with 17 bases lying between them. CDR1 and CDR2 (germline): MNHEY, SMNVEV (reference sequence). The CDR3 runs 16 residues. The CDR3 region is CASSLTAADGFYGYTF. CDR3 in DNA: TGTGCCAGCAGTTTAACAGCCGCCGACGGCTTCTATGGCTACACCTTC.

This clone was observed a few times. This rearrangement joins TRBV12-2 to TRBJ2-7; the table's D call, TRBD2, was not checked against the DNA. TRBV12-2 is deemed a pseudogene. The CDR3 runs 15 residues. Here the CDR3 DNA reads TGTGCAAGTCGCCCTAGCGGGACTCCACTCTACGAGCAGTACTTC. Residues: CASRPSGTPLYEQYF.

The chain has TRBV27 and TRBJ2-5; 12 bases are a match to TRBD1. The CDR3 totals 17 residues. CDR1 and CDR2 from the germline V gene are MNHEY and SMNVEV (reference sequence). The V gene end was trimmed by 6 bases and the J gene end by 5 bases; junction bases not matched to a gene: 13. CDR3 DNA: TGTGCCAGCAGAAGAATGACCGGGACAGGGGGCATGGAGACCCAGTACTTC. Translation gives CASRRMTGTGGMETQYF.

This clone occurred once. The chain carries TRBV11-2 and TRBJ1-3; D is undetermined. The V and J ends lost 4 bases and 4 bases respectively, with 11 bases between them. Germline V gives CDR1 SGHAT, CDR2 FQNNGV. This CDR3 contains 14 residues. DNA for the CDR3: TGTGCCAGCAGCTGGGCGGGGAACGGAAACACCATATATTTT. It codes for CASSWAGNGNTIYF.

The chain couples TRBV30 to TRBJ1-1, with D possibly matching TRBD1 (6 bases). Germline V CDR1 and CDR2: GTSNPN, SVGIG (reference sequence). V shed 3 bases and J shed 4 bases, with 15 bases lying between them. The length of the CDR3 is 14 residues. CDR3 in amino acids: CAWSPRTVSTEAFF. In nucleotides, the CDR3 is TGTGCCTGGAGCCCCCGGACAGTGTCCACTGAAGCTTTCTTT.

This rearrangement joins TRBV18 to TRBJ2-3; 9 bases map to TRBD2. CDR3 size: 16 residues. The germline V gene has CDR1 KGHSH and CDR2 LQKENI. Trimming cost V 0 bases and J 4 bases; bases outside gene matches: 5. Here the CDR3 reads CASSPPSLAGPDTQYF. As DNA, the CDR3 is TGTGCCAGCTCACCACCGTCACTAGCGGGTCCAGATACGCAGTATTTT.

The chain couples TRBV6-5 to TRBJ1-1, with unresolved D. The CDR3 loop spans 16 amino acids. Trimming took off 0 bases at V and 12 bases at J, with 23 bases between the two ends. Germline values: CDR1 MNHEY, CDR2 SVGAGI. The CDR3, as DNA: TGTGCCAGCAGTTACTCGATCAGAGGTTCAGGAGCGGTTACTTTCTTT. Translation gives CASSYSIRGSGAVTFF.

The CDR3 loop is CASTSGSRNEQFF. The CDR3 region has the DNA TGTGCCAGCACTAGCGGGAGTCGGAATGAGCAGTTCTTC. This sequence joins TRBV9 and TRBJ2-1; 10 nucleotides agree with TRBD2. V shed 6 bases, J shed 7 bases, and the junction held 4 bases outside the gene matches. Germline loops: CDR1 SGDLS, CDR2 YYNGEE. The CDR3 sequence is 13 residues long.

The gene calls are TRBV28 and TRBJ1-5; D uncertain. The germline V and J ends were trimmed by 7 bases and 0 bases, with 10 bases remaining between them. This CDR3 is 14 amino acids long. Germline-derived CDR1 and CDR2 are MDHEN and SYDVKM. The CDR3, as DNA: TGTGCCAGCACGAGTGTCCCTAGCAATCAGCCCCAGCATTTT. Protein: CASTSVPSNQPQHF.

The chain joins TRBV27 to TRBJ2-3; D not resolved. The germline V gene encodes CDR1 MNHEY and CDR2 SMNVEV (reference sequence). CDR3 length equals 13 residues. The V gene lost 3 bases and the J gene lost 5 bases, with 9 bases spanning the gap. CDR3 in amino acids: CASSFSFRDTQYF. In DNA form, the CDR3 reads TGTGCCAGCAGTTTTTCCTTCAGAGATACGCAGTATTTT.